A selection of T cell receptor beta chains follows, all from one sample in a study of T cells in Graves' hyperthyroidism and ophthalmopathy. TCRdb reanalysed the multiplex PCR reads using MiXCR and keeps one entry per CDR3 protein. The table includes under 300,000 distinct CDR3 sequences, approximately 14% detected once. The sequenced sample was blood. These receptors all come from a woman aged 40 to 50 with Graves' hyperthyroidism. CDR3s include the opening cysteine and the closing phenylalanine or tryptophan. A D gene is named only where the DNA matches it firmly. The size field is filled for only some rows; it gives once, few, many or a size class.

TGTGCCAGCAGCAAACCGGGACTAGCGGGCTCAAGGGGAGAGACCCAGTACTTC CASSKPGLAGSRGETQYF TRBV6-2/TRBV6-3 TRBD2 TRBJ2-5 many
TGTGCCAGCAGTGAAAAGGGCCTAGCGGAACAGTACTTC CASSEKGLAEQYF TRBV6-1 TRBD2 TRBJ2-7 many
TGTGCCAGCAGCCGGACCAGGGGAGGCAATGAGCAGTTCTTC CASSRTRGGNEQFF TRBV7-8 - TRBJ2-1 many
TGTGCCAGCACCCGGGACAGGGACCTTCAGCCCCAGCATTTT CASTRDRDLQPQHF TRBV28 TRBD1 TRBJ1-5 many
TGCAGTGCTAGAGGTACGGCGGGCTCCTACGAGCAGTACTTC CSARGTAGSYEQYF TRBV20-1 - TRBJ2-7 many
TGTGCCACCGGTTCCTTGACGAACACCGGGGAGCTGTTTTTT CATGSLTNTGELFF TRBV24-1 - TRBJ2-2 -
TGTGCCAGTAGTAGGGGACAGCCTTTTGAAGCTTTCTTT CASSRGQPFEAFF TRBV19 TRBD1 TRBJ1-1 few
TGTGCCAGCAGTTCAACGGATATTAGTAATGAAAAACTGTTTTTT CASSSTDISNEKLFF TRBV6-1 - TRBJ1-4 many
TGCAGCGTTGTGCGATCTGGCAATGAGCAGTTCTTC CSVVRSGNEQFF TRBV29-1 - TRBJ2-1 -
TGTGCCAGCAGCCCTTTGGGAGGGCCATTCAATGAGCAGTTCTTC CASSPLGGPFNEQFF TRBV14 TRBD2 TRBJ2-1 -
TGTGCCAGCAGCTCCACAGGGAAAACCCATAATTCACCCCTCCACTTT CASSSTGKTHNSPLHF TRBV7-9 - TRBJ1-6 many
TGTGCCAGCAGTTACCGGGACCACAGCTCCTACGAGCAGTACTTC CASSYRDHSSYEQYF TRBV6-1 - TRBJ2-7 -
TGTGCCAGCAGTTGGACTAGCGGGCCCTACGAGCAGTACTTC CASSWTSGPYEQYF TRBV2 TRBD2 TRBJ2-7 many
TGTGCCAGCAGCTCCTACGGGAGGTACAATGAGCAGTTCTTC CASSSYGRYNEQFF TRBV5-8 TRBD2 TRBJ2-1 many
TGCGCCAGCAGTGGAAAAAGCGGAACTCTACAGTACTTC CASSGKSGTLQYF TRBV10-1 - TRBJ2-4 few
TGCAGTGCCTGGACAGGGGACGCTGGGAATGAGCAGTTCTTC CSAWTGDAGNEQFF TRBV20-1 TRBD1 TRBJ2-1 many
TGCAGTGCGGGTTCGAGGCGCAATCAGCCCCAGCATTTT CSAGSRRNQPQHF TRBV20-1 - TRBJ1-5 many
TGTGCCAGCAGTCCGTGGACAGGCGCCTACGAGCAGTACTTC CASSPWTGAYEQYF TRBV28 TRBD1 TRBJ2-7 many
TGTGCCAGCAGTAGGGGGGGGACAGGAGGGCACGAGCAGTACTTC CASSRGGTGGHEQYF TRBV6-1 - TRBJ2-7 many
TGTGCCAGCAGTCCCGCGGGTAGCGGGACAGATACGCAGTATTTT CASSPAGSGTDTQYF TRBV12-3/TRBV12-4 TRBD2 TRBJ2-3 many
TGTGCCAGCAGTCCTCGGCAGGGGGGGAAAGGGGCTGAGCAGTTCTTC CASSPRQGGKGAEQFF TRBV2 - TRBJ2-1 medium-sized
TGTGCCAGCAGCTTGGTTGAGGGATCAGATACGCAGTATTTT CASSLVEGSDTQYF TRBV5-8 - TRBJ2-3 -
TGCGCCAGCAGCTTGGGGCAGAACATTCCTAAATTTAATGAAAAACTGTTTTTT CASSLGQNIPKFNEKLFF TRBV5-1 - TRBJ1-4 few
TGTGCCAGCAGCGGCGGGACAGAGACCAACATTCAGTACTTC CASSGGTETNIQYF TRBV5-5 - TRBJ2-4 -
TGTGCCAGCAGTGCCGGCAGGGACTATGGCTACACCTTC CASSAGRDYGYTF TRBV6-1 - TRBJ1-2 few
TGTGCCAACATACAGGGGGGAAATCAGCCCCAGCATTTT CANIQGGNQPQHF TRBV19 TRBD1 TRBJ1-5 few
TGTGCCAGCAGCACCGACAGGGTAGCTGGAAACACCATATATTTT CASSTDRVAGNTIYF TRBV11-2 TRBD1 TRBJ1-3 many
TGTGCCAGCAGGGTTCGGACAACTAATGAAAAACTGTTTTTT CASRVRTTNEKLFF TRBV2 - TRBJ1-4 few
TGTGCCAGCAGCTTATGGGGCGGGAGTTTTCCAGATACGCAGTATTTT CASSLWGGSFPDTQYF TRBV7-2 TRBD2 TRBJ2-3 many
TGTGCCAGCATAGGGGGGTCTAGCTTCCACGAGCAGTACTTC CASIGGSSFHEQYF TRBV7-9 - TRBJ2-7 few
TGCAGTGCTACTAAAGGTGGGGGCACAGATACGCAGTATTTT CSATKGGGTDTQYF TRBV20-1 - TRBJ2-3 many
TGTGCCAGCAGCCAAAGGGGGGGAGAGCAGTTCTTC CASSQRGGEQFF TRBV3-1 - TRBJ2-1 many
TGCAGCGTTGAGGCGGAGCCCAATGAAAAACTGTTTTTT CSVEAEPNEKLFF TRBV29-1 - TRBJ1-4 -
TGTGCCAGCAGCCTGGTGGGCGGTGCTGGAAACACCATATATTTT CASSLVGGAGNTIYF TRBV27 - TRBJ1-3 few
TGTGCCAGCAGCCAAGAAGGGCAGGGGGGCTCACCCCTCCACTTT CASSQEGQGGSPLHF TRBV3-1 TRBD1 TRBJ1-6 many
TGTGCCAGCAGCGCCGGACAGGGGTGGAACTATGGCTACACCTTC CASSAGQGWNYGYTF TRBV9 TRBD1 TRBJ1-2 -
TGTGCCAGCAGCTTAAACGGGTATAACAATGAGCAGTTCTTC CASSLNGYNNEQFF TRBV11-2 - TRBJ2-1 many
TGTGCCAGCACCGAGGGTGGGGAACGCAATCAGCCCCAGCATTTT CASTEGGERNQPQHF TRBV28 - TRBJ1-5 many
TGTGCCAGCAACAGGTGGGACTCCTCTTTCTACGAGCAGTACTTC CASNRWDSSFYEQYF TRBV5-6 - TRBJ2-7 many
TGTGCCAGCAGCTTAGCCCTCCCGGGACATGTGAAGCAGTACTTC CASSLALPGHVKQYF TRBV7-9 - TRBJ2-7 many
TGTGCCAGCAGTGACTCCGGGATTCGGGGCTACACCTTC CASSDSGIRGYTF TRBV6-1 - TRBJ1-2 many
TGTGCCAGCTTCTTGACAGCGGGGACCTACAATGAGCAGTTCTTC CASFLTAGTYNEQFF TRBV18 TRBD2 TRBJ2-1 many
TGTGCCAGCAGTGCTAGGGGGGCTGACTACGAGCAGTACTTC CASSARGADYEQYF TRBV6-2/TRBV6-3 - TRBJ2-7 -
TGTGCCAGCAGCCAGGTTGCGGGAGGAGGTAATGAGCAGTTCTTC CASSQVAGGGNEQFF TRBV3-1 TRBD2 TRBJ2-1 many
TGTGCCAGCAGCACCGGGACTAGGTCTTCCGAGCAGTACTTC CASSTGTRSSEQYF TRBV6-2/TRBV6-3 TRBD2 TRBJ2-7 -
TGTGCCAGCAGTCGGTCCGGGACAGGGCAGAACACTGAAGCTTTCTTT CASSRSGTGQNTEAFF TRBV6-4 TRBD1 TRBJ1-1 -
TGTGCCAGCTCCGCACTGGGGGAGCTGTTTTTT CASSALGELFF TRBV2 - TRBJ2-2 many
TGTGCCAGTAGCGGCGGACAGGGCGGAAACACCATATATTTT CASSGGQGGNTIYF TRBV19 TRBD1 TRBJ1-3 many